The clone carrying this TCR beta chain was recorded at least ten times. The data derive from a study of immune characterization of retroperitoneal liposarcoma. One entry per CDR3 protein, called by TCRdb with MiXCR from the PCR reads. The profile shows about 10,000 distinct CDR3 sequences, 28% of them singletons. Germline trimming cut 0 bases from V and 0 bases from J; bases unmatched to any gene: 2. Germline V lookup: CDR1 MNHNS, CDR2 SASEGT. The CDR3 is made up of 15 amino acids. This TCR derives from a male donor with retroperitoneal liposarcoma. The genes are TRBV6-1 and TRBJ2-7; TRBD2 matches 7 bases. The sample consisted of tumor tissue. The DNA of the CDR3 is TGTGCCAGCAGTGAAGCGGGAGGGAGCTCCTACGAGCAGTACTTC. It codes for CASSEAGGSSYEQYF.